The 22 T cell receptor beta chains given below trace back to one sample, sequenced in a study of shared clonotypes between healthy human individuals (dated by TCRdb to the early 2020s). The library came from the immunoSEQ multiplex PCR assay. The table comes from immuneACCESS by way of TCRdb, which keeps in-frame sequences with V and J called. Part of the clones is missing from these tables; in studies checked, under half for an unresolved V gene and the rest for unknown reasons. Present in this sample are roughly 640,000 clones, around 67% of which were seen just once. Approximately 1.8% of the sample rests with the top ten. Source material: memory CD4+ T cells sorted from blood. The meaning of the sample's cell subset or site label: CD45RA-negative fraction. These receptors were collected from a woman in her 30s in good health.

The gene calls are TRBV30 and TRBJ2-1; D is perhaps TRBD2 (6 bases). This CDR3 has 15 residues. Trimming stripped 0 bases from V and 2 bases from J, with 11 bases between. Germline CDR1 and CDR2: GTSNPN and SVGIG (reference sequence). The CDR3 nucleotides are TGTGCCTGGAGTGTACTTGGAGGGCCCTACAATGAGCAGTTCTTC. This gives the protein CAWSVLGGPYNEQFF. Looking up the rest from reference TRBV30 and TRBJ2-1 gives the full variable domain: SQTIHQWPATLVQPVGSPLSLECTVEGTSNPNLYWYRQAAGRGLQLLFYSVGIGQISSEVPQNLSASRPQDRQFILSSKKLLLSDSGFYLCAWSVLGGPYNEQFFGPGTRLTVL.

This rearrangement joins TRBV29-1 to TRBJ1-2; no reliable D call. This CDR3 has 14 amino acids. Germline-derived CDR1 and CDR2 are SQVTM and ANQGSEA. V was pared by 1 base and J by 8 bases, with 17 bases between. CDR3: CSVEVGPFSKGYTF. CDR3 bases: TGCAGCGTTGAAGTTGGGCCCTTTTCTAAAGGCTACACCTTC.

The chain has TRBV7-2 and TRBJ2-7; D uncertain. V was clipped by 1 base and J by 0 bases, with 10 bases between them. CDR1 and CDR2 (germline): SGHTA, FQGNSA. This CDR3 region has 15 residues. The CDR3 DNA follows: TGTGCCAGCAGCTTAGGGTCTTCAGGCTCCTACGAGCAGTACTTC. The encoded protein is CASSLGSSGSYEQYF.

The sample holds a few counts of this clone. The rearrangement joins TRBV19 to TRBJ1-2; the D is unclear. Germline V gene lookup returns CDR1 LNHDA and CDR2 SQIVND (reference sequence). This CDR3 region has 15 residues. V shed 5 bases and J shed 4 bases, with 17 bases lying between them. The CDR3: CASSFRTLTRYGYTF. In nucleotides, the CDR3 is TGTGCCAGTAGTTTCCGGACGCTCACGCGCTATGGCTACACCTTC.

Only one count was recorded for this clone. This chain connects TRBV10-3 to TRBJ1-1; TRBD1 aligns across 12 bases. This CDR3 is 17 amino acids long. Trimming removed 5 bases from V and 3 bases from J; junction bases left unmatched: 10. Germline V gene sequence: CDR1 ENHRY, CDR2 SYGVKD. CDR3 sequence (DNA): TGTGCCATCAGTCCGTGGGGGACAGGGGGCGATTACACTGAAGCTTTCTTT. Amino acids: CAISPWGTGGDYTEAFF.

Only a few counts were recorded for this clone. The chain uses TRBV5-4 and TRBJ2-7; D is undetermined. Trimming cost V 1 base and J 5 bases, with 10 bases left between them. Germline V gene lookup returns CDR1 SGHNT and CDR2 YYREEE (reference sequence). This CDR3 has 13 amino acids. DNA of the CDR3: TGTGCCAGCAGCTTGAATTGGGGAAACGAGCAGTACTTC. This gives the protein CASSLNWGNEQYF.

This clone was observed a few times. The CDR3 coding sequence is TGTGCCAGCACCGACAAGAGCTCCTACAATGAGCAGTTCTTC. Translating it yields CASTDKSSYNEQFF. V is TRBV11-1 and J is TRBJ2-1; D uncertain. Germline lookup yields CDR1 SGHAT and CDR2 FQDESV (reference sequence). V was cut by 7 bases and J by 0 bases, with 10 bases left in between. The CDR3 is made up of 14 amino acids.

The chain carries TRBV4-1 and TRBJ1-4; D is ambiguous. V was clipped by 1 base and J by 1 base, with 4 bases between them. This CDR3 region has 14 residues. From germline, CDR1 is MGHRA and CDR2 YSYEKL. This CDR3 reads CASSQGGTNEKLFF. The CDR3 nucleotides read TGCGCCAGCAGCCAAGGCGGAACTAATGAAAAACTGTTTTTT.

The genes are TRBV28 and TRBJ1-2; tentative D call: TRBD1 (6 bases). The CDR3 totals 14 residues. The germline CDR1 and CDR2 sequences are MDHEN and SYDVKM. V shed 6 bases and J shed 8 bases, with 19 bases lying between them. The CDR3 DNA sequence: TGTGCCAGCAGGAGAAGCGGGGGGGCGAAGGGCTACACCTTC. Protein sequence: CASRRSGGAKGYTF.

This clone was detected only a few times. The chain links TRBV7-2 to TRBJ1-3, with D unclear. Germline CDR1 SGHTA, CDR2 FQGNSA. The V end was cut by 1 base, the J end by 4 bases, with 8 bases between. This CDR3 is 14 amino acids long. DNA of the CDR3: TGTGCCAGCAGCTTAGGAGGGAAAGGAAACACCATATATTTT. This codes for CASSLGGKGNTIYF.

The chain recombines TRBV9 with TRBJ2-3; possibly TRBD2 for D (5 bases). With 6 bases removed from V and 2 bases from J, the gap between germline ends came to 13 bases. Germline values: CDR1 SGDLS, CDR2 YYNGEE. The CDR3 has 14 amino acids. Here the CDR3 reads CASNRRGPTDTQYF. The CDR3 DNA is TGTGCCAGCAACCGTCGAGGGCCCACAGATACGCAGTATTTT.

The rearrangement joins TRBV7-2 to TRBJ2-1, with 13 positions matching TRBD2. CDR1 is SGHTA and CDR2 is FQGNSA in the germline V gene. With V trimmed by 3 bases and J by 8 bases, 7 bases remained unmatched. The CDR3 covers 16 residues. The CDR3 region has the DNA TGTGCCAGCAGCTTGGGCGGACTAGCGGGAGTTTATGAGCAGTTCTTC. Protein product: CASSLGGLAGVYEQFF.

The chain links TRBV28 to TRBJ1-2; D is undetermined. The CDR3 is 12 amino acids. V was trimmed by 3 bases and J by 8 bases, leaving 10 bases between them. CDR1 MDHEN and CDR2 SYDVKM come from the germline V gene. CDR3 DNA: TGTGCCAGCAGTTTCTACGGAGGCGGCTACACCTTC. Translation gives CASSFYGGGYTF.

As concerns this clone: Other DNA sequences from this sample encode an identical CDR3 as well. V gene TRBV7-2 combines with J gene TRBJ2-1; 10 bases align to TRBD2. There are 15 residues in the CDR3. V was clipped by 4 bases and J by 6 bases; unmatched bases: 6. Germline V gives CDR1 SGHTA, CDR2 FQGNSA. The CDR3 protein is CASSSLAGVSNEQFF. For the CDR3, the DNA is TGTGCCAGCAGCTCCCTAGCGGGAGTGTCCAATGAGCAGTTCTTC.

This clone was seen only a few times. This chain uses TRBV27 with TRBJ1-1, with 7 bases lining up with TRBD1. Per germline, CDR1 MNHEY and CDR2 SMNVEV (reference sequence). There are 14 residues in the CDR3. With 5 bases clipped from V and 6 bases from J, the junction kept 9 bases outside the gene matches. CDR3 residues: CASSTWTGLAEAFF. CDR3 bases: TGTGCCAGCAGTACCTGGACAGGACTAGCTGAAGCTTTCTTT.

J is TRBJ2-4 and V is TRBV15; a possible D gene is TRBD1 (6 bases). The ends were cut back, 0 bases at V and 6 bases at J, with 15 bases in the middle. Per the germline V gene, CDR1 is LNHNV and CDR2 is YYDKDF (reference sequence). This CDR3 has 16 residues. The CDR3 here is CATSRDVGGSANIQYF. In nucleotides, the CDR3 is TGTGCCACCAGCAGAGATGTAGGGGGTTCCGCAAACATTCAGTACTTC.

This chain joins TRBV19 and TRBJ1-5; D is unclear. The CDR3 length is 13 residues. V was clipped by 6 bases and J by 6 bases, with 12 bases between them. Germline CDR1 is LNHDA and CDR2 is SQIVND (reference sequence). The CDR3 here is CASSTPLGQPQHF. In DNA, the CDR3 is TGTGCCAGTAGCACACCCTTAGGTCAGCCCCAGCATTTT.

The chain has TRBV28 and TRBJ1-5; possible D gene TRBD1, 5 bases. The ends were cut back, 6 bases at V and 5 bases at J, with 17 bases in the middle. Germline assignment: CDR1 MDHEN and CDR2 SYDVKM. The CDR3 spans 15 residues. CDR3 sequence: CASRSGAGSHQPQHF. CDR3 coding DNA: TGTGCCAGCAGGTCTGGGGCGGGCTCGCATCAGCCCCAGCATTTT.

This clone was counted a single time. This chain uses TRBV5-1 with TRBJ2-5; the D is unclear. The CDR3 consists of 14 residues. Germline-derived CDR1 and CDR2 are SGHRS and YFSETQ. Between the trimmed V and J ends, which lost 0 bases and 3 bases, there was a span of 9 bases. The CDR3 loop is CASSLDRSKETQYF. The CDR3 coding sequence is TGCGCCAGCAGCTTGGACAGATCCAAAGAGACCCAGTACTTC.

This clone was observed a few times. The V and J genes are TRBV7-2 and TRBJ2-5; D is unclear. Per the germline V gene, CDR1 is SGHTA and CDR2 is FQGNSA. Trimming left V 4 bases short and J 2 bases short, with 14 bases between. The CDR3 totals 15 residues. Written as DNA, the CDR3 is TGTGCCAGCAGCTCCTTAACTCTTATACAAGAGACCCAGTACTTC. Residues: CASSSLTLIQETQYF.

V and J are TRBV2 and TRBJ2-7; TRBD2 matches at 13 bases. Germline V lookup: CDR1 SNHLY, CDR2 FYNNEI. V lost 6 bases to trimming and J lost 8 bases; unmatched junction nucleotides: 10. The CDR3 consists of 15 residues. In DNA form, the CDR3 reads TGTGCCAGCAGGCACGGGACTAGCGGGAAGGTCAAGCAGTACTTC. This encodes CASRHGTSGKVKQYF.

This sequence joins TRBV21-1 and TRBJ2-1; TRBD2 was called by the table and not checked on the DNA. TRBV21-1 is an annotated pseudogene. This CDR3 is 16 amino acids long. CDR3 amino acids: CASTHNRREGLNEQFF. The CDR3 DNA is TGTGCCAGCACCCACAACAGGAGGGAGGGCCTGAATGAGCAGTTCTTC.